The 27 T cell receptor beta chains listed next were all sequenced from one sample in a study of persistence of HIV-infected CD4 T cells (TCRdb year 2020). These TCRs are of unknown antigen specificity. Explained via the paper, the treatment or condition label denotes: suppressive antiretroviral therapy. Lysates of CMV-infected fibroblasts were used at around 10 ug/mL for cell stimulation. Nonresponding CD40L-negative CD69-negative CD45RO-high memory CD4+ T cells were sorted as memory populations depleted of antigen-responding cells. The immunoSEQ hsTCRB assay version 4, run in survey mode, was used to sequence TCRbeta repertoires from genomic DNA. Here the immuneACCESS table is served through TCRdb, limited to in-frame sequences with V and J called. Missing clones are a known gap in these copies; in checked studies unresolved V genes cover under half, and the rest lacks a known reason. Across this sample there are more than 45,000 clones, with over 70% seen only once. Under 3.5% of the sample lies in the top ten.

Sequences were derived from CD4+ T cells sorted from PBMCs after roughly 17-hour stimulation, sampled from a patient who received antiretroviral therapy. Sample cell subset or site, as interpreted from the label and publication: CD40L-CD69- CD45RO-high memory CD4 T cells not responding to CMV lysate. These receptor sequences come from an adult man with HIV who was CMV-seropositive.

The rearrangement uses TRBV6-2 or TRBV6-3 and TRBJ1-2; 7 bases map to TRBD1. The CDR3 loop spans 15 amino acids. Germline lookup yields CDR1 MNHEY and CDR2 SVGEGT. The ends lost 6 bases at V and 4 bases at J; junction bases unmatched: 11. The CDR3 is CASSRATGTFYGYTF. The CDR3 nucleotides read TGTGCCAGCAGCCGTGCGACAGGGACCTTCTATGGCTACACCTTC.

This rearrangement joins TRBV24-1 to TRBJ2-3; D is perhaps TRBD1 or TRBD2 (6 bases each). CDR3 size: 15 residues. Trimming removed 2 bases at V and 1 base at J, with 9 bases between. Germline lookup yields CDR1 KGHDR and CDR2 SFDVKD. For the CDR3, the DNA is TGTGCCACCAGTGATTCGAGGGGGGGCACAGATACGCAGTATTTT. Encoded protein: CATSDSRGGTDTQYF.

Here the CDR3 reads CSAPRGRELFF. The DNA of the CDR3 is TGCAGTGCTCCCAGGGGTAGGGAGCTGTTTTTT. This chain connects TRBV20-1 to TRBJ2-2; the D gene is possibly TRBD1 (6 bases). The germline CDR1 and CDR2 sequences are DFQATT and SNEGSKA (reference sequence). The CDR3 runs 11 residues. Trimming removed 5 bases from V and 9 bases from J, with 10 bases in between.

The chain uses TRBV5-4 and TRBJ1-4; possibly TRBD1 for D (5 bases). In germline, CDR1 is SGHNT, CDR2 YYREEE (reference sequence). Trimming took off 2 bases at V and 7 bases at J, with 15 bases between the two ends. CDR3 size: 15 residues. CDR3: CASSLEPHGGEKLFF. In DNA, the CDR3 is TGTGCCAGCAGCTTAGAACCTCATGGGGGTGAAAAACTGTTTTTT.

This chain links TRBV6-6 with TRBJ2-1; D gene unclear. The germline gives CDR1 MNHNY, CDR2 SVGAGI (reference sequence). The length of the CDR3 is 10 residues. Trimming removed 10 bases at V and 7 bases at J, with 8 bases between. The DNA for the CDR3 is TGTGCCACCCGTGGTAATGAGCAGTTCTTC. Translation: CATRGNEQFF.

The gene calls are TRBV10-3 and TRBJ1-2; TRBD1 matches at 10 bases. Trimming took 0 bases from V and 8 from J; bases not matched to a gene: 3. The CDR3 sequence is 14 residues long. Germline loops: CDR1 ENHRY, CDR2 SYGVKD. CDR3 coding DNA: TGTGCCATCAGTGAGTCGACAGGGGGCGCAGGCTACACCTTC. This encodes CAISESTGGAGYTF.

This sequence joins TRBV7-8 and TRBJ1-1; D call uncertain. V lost 2 bases to trimming and J lost 1 base, with 8 bases between them. This CDR3 has 14 amino acids. CDR1 and CDR2 from the germline V gene are SGHVS and FQNEAQ. CDR3 DNA sequence: TGTGCCAGCAGCTTATTTAAGGGGAACACTGAAGCTTTCTTT. Translation: CASSLFKGNTEAFF.

CDR3 protein: CATSGRSGSYNEQFF. The DNA of the CDR3 is TGTGCCACCTCCGGGAGGTCGGGCTCCTACAATGAGCAGTTCTTC. The V gene is TRBV6-5, the J gene TRBJ2-1; 7 bases map to TRBD2. CDR1 is MNHEY, CDR2 SVGAGI, per germline. This CDR3 comprises 15 residues. The V segment lost 10 bases and the J segment 0 bases; nucleotides outside the gene matches: 9.

The chain joins TRBV5-1 to TRBJ1-2; D gene ambiguous. V lost 3 bases and J lost 4, with 16 bases in between. The CDR3 totals 15 residues. CDR1 SGHRS and CDR2 YFSETQ come from the germline V gene. In DNA form, the CDR3 reads TGCGCCAGCAGCTCCACCGAGACAACCGTCTATGGCTACACCTTC. The encoded protein is CASSSTETTVYGYTF. Full variable domain (outside the CDR3, taken from reference TRBV5-1 and TRBJ1-2): KAGVTQTPRYLIKTRGQQVTLSCSPISGHRSVSWYQQTPGQGLQFLFEYFSETQRNKGNFPGRFSGRQFSNSRSEMNVSTLELGDSALYLCASSSTETTVYGYTFGSGTRLTVV.

The rearrangement uses TRBV5-4 and TRBJ2-2; D may be TRBD1 or TRBD2 (5 bases each). Trimming pared 3 bases from V and 1 base from J, leaving 16 bases between. Germline CDR1 and CDR2: SGHNT and YYREEE (reference sequence). This CDR3 comprises 17 residues. CDR3 loop: CASSSGPGTRNTGELFF. DNA for the CDR3: TGTGCCAGCAGCTCGGGTCCCGGGACCAGGAACACCGGGGAGCTGTTTTTT.

The chain recombines TRBV5-5 with TRBJ1-1; D call uncertain. The ends were cut back, 2 bases at V and 1 base at J, with 9 bases in the middle. Germline lookup yields CDR1 SGHKS and CDR2 YYEKEE (reference sequence). The CDR3 has 14 residues. DNA for the CDR3: TGTGCCAGCAGCTTCGCGCAGCGGAACACTGAAGCTTTCTTT. Residues: CASSFAQRNTEAFF.

The V and J genes are TRBV4-3 and TRBJ2-3, with a tentative D call TRBD2 (5 bases). Germline values: CDR1 LGHNA, CDR2 YSLEER. The CDR3 spans 16 residues. V lost 1 base and J lost 0, with 11 bases in between. For the CDR3, the DNA is TGCGCCAGCAGCCAAGGGGAGAGGTATAGCACAGATACGCAGTATTTT. It yields the protein CASSQGERYSTDTQYF.

The chain has TRBV19 and TRBJ1-5, with TRBD1 matching over 10 bases. Germline-derived CDR1 and CDR2 are LNHDA and SQIVND (reference sequence). The CDR3 has 14 amino acids. Trimming cost V 10 bases and J 6 bases; bases outside gene matches: 9. CDR3 residues: CATCDRGRSQPQHF. The CDR3 bases are TGTGCCACCTGCGACAGGGGGCGAAGTCAGCCCCAGCATTTT.

V and J are TRBV5-5 and TRBJ2-5; D possibly corresponds to TRBD1 (5 bases). Germline CDR1 and CDR2: SGHKS and YYEKEE (reference sequence). The length of the CDR3 is 15 residues. V lost 4 bases to trimming and J lost 0 bases, with 13 bases between them. DNA of the CDR3: TGTGCCAGCAGCCTCACGACAGCGTACCAAGAGACCCAGTACTTC. It specifies CASSLTTAYQETQYF.

This sequence joins TRBV7-2 and TRBJ1-1, with 8 bases fitting TRBD1. Germline trimming cut 1 base from V and 11 bases from J; bases unmatched to any gene: 12. From germline, CDR1 is SGHTA and CDR2 FQGNSA. This CDR3 region has 15 residues. The CDR3: CASSLVFGRGQDAFF. The CDR3 nucleotides read TGTGCCAGCAGCTTAGTTTTCGGCAGGGGGCAGGACGCTTTCTTT.

This chain links TRBV18 with TRBJ2-5; 7 bases match TRBD2. There are 13 residues in the CDR3. Germline lookup yields CDR1 KGHSH and CDR2 LQKENI. Trimming removed 3 bases from V and 3 bases from J; junction bases left unmatched: 1. CDR3 sequence reads: CASSPGTKETQYF. CDR3 DNA sequence: TGTGCCAGCTCACCGGGGACTAAAGAGACCCAGTACTTC.

This clone has only a few counts. The chain has TRBV2 and TRBJ2-7, with D perhaps matching TRBD1 (6 bases). Per germline, CDR1 SNHLY and CDR2 FYNNEI. The length of the CDR3 is 15 residues. V dropped 5 bases and J dropped 3 bases, with 17 bases sitting between them. The CDR3 DNA follows: TGTGCCAGCAGTAGGTTCAGGGGCAGGGACTACGAGCAGTACTTC. Encoded protein: CASSRFRGRDYEQYF.

The chain is built from TRBV7-8 and TRBJ2-3; the D is unclear. The germline V gene encodes CDR1 SGHVS and CDR2 FQNEAQ. This CDR3 is 16 amino acids long. Trimming removed 5 bases from V and 2 bases from J, with 17 bases in between. CDR3 sequence: CASSRALGPSTDTQYF. CDR3 DNA sequence: TGTGCCAGCAGCAGAGCTCTAGGGCCTTCCACAGATACGCAGTATTTT. The full variable domain, rest sourced from reference TRBV7-8 and TRBJ2-3, is GAGVSQSPRYKVAKRGQDVALRCDPISGHVSLFWYQQALGQGPEFLTYFQNEAQLDKSGLPSDRFFAERPEGSVSTLKIQRTQQEDSAVYLCASSRALGPSTDTQYFGPGTRLTVL.

The V and J genes are TRBV18 and TRBJ2-3; 7 bases are shared with TRBD2. With 3 bases clipped from V and 0 bases from J, the junction kept 6 bases outside the gene matches. The CDR3 has 16 amino acids. CDR1 is KGHSH, CDR2 LQKENI, per germline. This CDR3 reads CASSPPGLRSTDTQYF. In nucleotides, the CDR3 is TGTGCCAGCTCACCCCCGGGACTACGTAGCACAGATACGCAGTATTTT.

In its sample, this clone was seen once. J is TRBJ2-3 and V is TRBV7-9; D is undetermined. Germline V gives CDR1 SEHNR, CDR2 FQNEAQ (reference sequence). This CDR3 has 11 amino acids. The V end lost 3 bases, the J end lost 6 bases, and 4 bases lay between the germline ends. The CDR3 here is CASSFMDTQYF. In nucleotides, the CDR3 is TGTGCCAGCAGCTTTATGGATACGCAGTATTTT.

The genes are TRBV7-3 and TRBJ1-1, with 10 bases fitting TRBD1. Germline V gene sequence: CDR1 SGHTA, CDR2 FQGTGA. The CDR3 is made up of 14 amino acids. After removal of 2 bases from V and 3 bases from J, the junction contained 0 bases not matched to a gene. The chain's CDR3 is CASSLGTGDTEAFF. CDR3 nucleotide sequence: TGTGCCAGCAGCTTAGGGACAGGGGACACTGAAGCTTTCTTT.

The chain is built from TRBV30 and TRBJ1-5; D is possibly TRBD1 (5 bases). Per germline, CDR1 GTSNPN and CDR2 SVGIG (reference sequence). This CDR3 comprises 15 residues. V was trimmed by 3 bases and J by 1 base, leaving 13 bases between them. CDR3 bases: TGTGCCTGGAGCCTGCCGGGGCCGAGCAATCAGCCCCAGCATTTT. Protein: CAWSLPGPSNQPQHF.

This chain connects TRBV7-9 to TRBJ1-2; tentatively, D is TRBD1 (5 bases). The CDR3 has 16 residues. Germline values: CDR1 SEHNR, CDR2 FQNEAQ (reference sequence). V was pared by 7 bases and J by 5 bases, with 23 bases between. The CDR3 DNA reads TGTGCCAGCACTTCTATTGGGGGAGGGAAGGGGTATGGCTACACCTTC. Protein: CASTSIGGGKGYGYTF.

V and J are TRBV5-1 and TRBJ2-7, with D unresolved. In germline, CDR1 is SGHRS, CDR2 YFSETQ. With 0 bases removed from V and 3 bases from J, the gap between germline ends came to 1 base. This CDR3 is 11 amino acids long. The CDR3, as DNA: TGCGCCAGCAGCTTGGACTACGAGCAGTACTTC. This gives the protein CASSLDYEQYF. Looking up the rest from reference TRBV5-1 and TRBJ2-7 gives the full variable domain: KAGVTQTPRYLIKTRGQQVTLSCSPISGHRSVSWYQQTPGQGLQFLFEYFSETQRNKGNFPGRFSGRQFSNSRSEMNVSTLELGDSALYLCASSLDYEQYFGPGTRLTVT.

This chain connects TRBV18 to TRBJ1-5; possibly TRBD1 for D (5 bases). The CDR3 loop spans 16 amino acids. CDR1 is KGHSH, CDR2 LQKENI, per germline. Trimming cost V 1 base and J 0 bases, with 10 bases left between them. The CDR3 region has the DNA TGTGCCAGCTCACCACGAAGGGGAGATAGCAATCAGCCCCAGCATTTT. Its protein is CASSPRRGDSNQPQHF. The full variable domain, with the rest looked up from reference TRBV18 and TRBJ1-5, is NAGVMQNPRHLVRRRGQEARLRCSPMKGHSHVYWYRQLPEEGLKFMVYLQKENIIDESGMPKERFSAEFPKEGPSILRIQQVVRGDSAAYFCASSPRRGDSNQPQHFGDGTRLSIL.

The chain links TRBV6-1 to TRBJ2-7; D unclear. The germline gives CDR1 MNHNS, CDR2 SASEGT. The CDR3 has 13 amino acids. The V end lost 3 bases, the J end lost 4 bases, and 10 bases lay between the germline ends. The CDR3 sequence is CASSEYRQYEQYF. DNA of the CDR3: TGTGCCAGCAGTGAGTATAGGCAATACGAGCAGTACTTC.

The chain uses TRBV4-2 and TRBJ2-7, with D maybe TRBD2 (7 bases). Deletions cut 8 bases from V and 1 base from J, with 12 bases between. This CDR3 comprises 13 residues. CDR1 is LGHNA, CDR2 YNFKEQ, per germline. This CDR3 reads CASRGASSYEQYF. CDR3 DNA sequence: TGTGCCAGCCGGGGGGCATCGTCCTACGAGCAGTACTTC.